These 29 T cell receptor beta chains were sequenced from one sample in a study of T cells in Graves' hyperthyroidism and ophthalmopathy. TCR beta CDR3 region amplification was performed from RNA transcripts. A set of HTBI primers served as the primers for a first-round RT-PCR of the TCR CDR3. TCRdb reprocessed the multiplex PCR reads with MiXCR, giving one entry per CDR3 protein. The data hold 540,000 or so distinct CDR3 sequences, with approximately 15% observed a single time. The specimen sequenced was blood. The source of these receptors is a woman aged 30 to 39 with Graves' hyperthyroidism.

In its sample, this clonotype was seen many times. The V call is TRBV24-1, the J call TRBJ2-3; 7 nucleotides agree with TRBD1. The CDR3 totals 12 residues. Trimming took 5 bases from V and 9 from J; bases not matched to a gene: 4. Germline lookup yields CDR1 KGHDR and CDR2 SFDVKD. The CDR3 loop is CATSVGQATQYF. The CDR3 nucleotides read TGTGCCACCAGTGTAGGACAGGCGACGCAGTATTTT.

In this sample, this clonotype turned up a few times. The chain combines TRBV6-2 or TRBV6-3 with TRBJ2-2; tentatively, D is TRBD2 (6 bases). CDR3 size: 14 residues. Germline loops: CDR1 MNHEY, CDR2 SVGEGT. V dropped 6 bases and J dropped 7 bases, with 15 bases sitting between them. The CDR3 sequence: CASSRTTRSGELFF. CDR3 sequence (DNA): TGTGCCAGCAGCCGGACTACTCGAAGCGGGGAGCTGTTTTTT.

The gene calls are TRBV4-3 and TRBJ1-5; D is uncertain. The CDR3 length is 15 residues. V dropped 0 bases and J dropped 2 bases, with 8 bases sitting between them. Germline V gene lookup returns CDR1 LGHNA and CDR2 YSLEER. CDR3: CASSQERQGNQPQHF. The CDR3, as DNA: TGCGCCAGCAGCCAAGAGCGTCAGGGCAATCAGCCCCAGCATTTT.

This chain uses TRBV10-3 with TRBJ2-2; TRBD2 might be the D (7 bases). The CDR3 contains 14 residues. The germline V gene has CDR1 ENHRY and CDR2 SYGVKD. V was shortened by 8 bases and J by 7 bases, with 17 bases between the two germline ends. The CDR3 coding sequence is TGTGCCATCGGAAGGGGGGGCGAGATCGGGGAGCTGTTTTTT. It is translated as CAIGRGGEIGELFF.

Comment on this clonotype: A much more abundant neighbour one base away suggests this may be a read error. The chain employs TRBV27 and TRBJ2-7, with 7 positions matching TRBD1. The CDR3 consists of 18 residues. Germline trimming cut 6 bases from V and 4 bases from J; bases unmatched to any gene: 21. CDR1 is MNHEY, CDR2 SMNVEV, per germline (reference sequence). The DNA of the CDR3 is TGTGCCAGCAGCCGAACAGGGGATACCCCCTCACGGCCTTACGAGCAGTACTTC. Translation: CASSRTGDTPSRPYEQYF.

This chain connects TRBV19 to TRBJ1-5; maybe TRBD1 (6 bases). The V and J ends lost 7 bases and 5 bases respectively, with 18 bases between them. This CDR3 has 15 residues. Germline lookup yields CDR1 LNHDA and CDR2 SQIVND (reference sequence). The CDR3 bases are TGTGCCAGTACCTCTCGGGGGAGGGGGGATCAGCCCCAGCATTTT. The encoded protein is CASTSRGRGDQPQHF.

This clonotype was observed at least ten times. The chain carries TRBV29-1 and TRBJ1-2, with a possible D match to TRBD1 (6 bases). V was cut by 2 bases and J by 4 bases, with 14 bases left in between. The CDR3 runs 14 residues. Germline CDR1 and CDR2: SQVTM and ANQGSEA. The CDR3 bases are TGCAGCGTTGAACTAGGGGGAGAGGGCTATGGCTACACCTTC. This gives the protein CSVELGGEGYGYTF.

This clonotype was observed a few times. The V gene is TRBV5-1, the J gene TRBJ2-7; 8 nucleotides match TRBD2. This CDR3 region has 15 residues. CDR1 is SGHRS and CDR2 is YFSETQ in the germline V gene. V shed 5 bases and J 1 base; nucleotides not matched to a gene: 8. This CDR3 reads CASRGQLAGSYEQYF. Here the CDR3 DNA reads TGCGCCAGCAGGGGTCAATTAGCGGGATCCTACGAGCAGTACTTC.

The rearrangement links TRBV9 to TRBJ2-3; D is undetermined. CDR3 length: 14 residues. Per the germline V gene, CDR1 is SGDLS and CDR2 is YYNGEE. V was clipped by 3 bases and J by 2 bases, with 10 bases between them. CDR3 in DNA: TGTGCCAGCAGCGATTCAGTTTACACAGATACGCAGTATTTT. It codes for CASSDSVYTDTQYF.

This clonotype has a count of ten or more. The V gene is TRBV19, the J gene TRBJ2-1, with 8 bases that match TRBD1. Germline CDR1 is LNHDA and CDR2 is SQIVND (reference sequence). The V gene end was trimmed by 3 bases and the J gene end by 5 bases; junction bases not matched to a gene: 9. CDR3 length equals 16 residues. The CDR3 is CASSIPRGTGDNEQFF. The DNA for the CDR3 is TGTGCCAGTAGTATCCCTAGGGGGACAGGAGACAATGAGCAGTTCTTC.

The chain carries TRBV20-1 and TRBJ2-1, with 14 bases aligning to TRBD2. After removal of 2 bases from V and 6 bases from J, the junction contained 6 bases not matched to a gene. The germline V gene has CDR1 DFQATT and CDR2 SNEGSKA (reference sequence). The CDR3 has 16 amino acids. DNA for the CDR3: TGCAGTGCTAGAAAGACTAGCGGGGGGGTCCTCAATGAGCAGTTCTTC. This gives the protein CSARKTSGGVLNEQFF.

Many counts were recorded for this clonotype. The rearrangement uses TRBV27 and TRBJ2-1; 7 bases align to TRBD2. V shed 6 bases and J 3 bases; nucleotides not matched to a gene: 11. This CDR3 contains 16 residues. Germline CDR1 is MNHEY and CDR2 is SMNVEV (reference sequence). The CDR3: CASSQLGGSSYNEQFF. CDR3 bases: TGTGCCAGCAGCCAATTGGGAGGGAGTAGCTACAATGAGCAGTTCTTC.

The sample holds many counts of this clonotype. The chain employs TRBV28 and TRBJ2-5; 12 positions match TRBD2. The CDR3 loop spans 17 amino acids. Germline assignment: CDR1 MDHEN and CDR2 SYDVKM. V lost 4 bases, J lost 5 bases, and 11 bases stayed unmatched. CDR3 residues: CASSSGTSGLDAETQYF. CDR3 in DNA: TGTGCCAGCAGTTCCGGGACTAGCGGGTTAGATGCTGAGACCCAGTACTTC.

In this sample, this clonotype turned up many times. The chain links TRBV30 to TRBJ2-2, with D perhaps assigned TRBD1 or TRBD2 (5 bases each). Trimming removed 1 base at V and 7 bases at J, with 13 bases between. The CDR3 is 14 amino acids. Germline lookup yields CDR1 GTSNPN and CDR2 SVGIG (reference sequence). In nucleotides, the CDR3 is TGTGCCTGGAGTGGGGGGTTTTCGGTCGGGGAGCTGTTTTTT. As protein: CAWSGGFSVGELFF. Combining the CDR3 with reference TRBV30 and TRBJ2-2 gives the whole variable domain SQTIHQWPATLVQPVGSPLSLECTVEGTSNPNLYWYRQAAGRGLQLLFYSVGIGQISSEVPQNLSASRPQDRQFILSSKKLLLSDSGFYLCAWSGGFSVGELFFGEGSRLTVL.

This clonotype was seen repeatedly, ten times or more. This sequence joins TRBV7-2 and TRBJ2-1; TRBD1 aligns across 10 bases. V shed 5 bases and J 4 bases; nucleotides not matched to a gene: 8. The CDR3 extends over 16 amino acids. The germline V gene encodes CDR1 SGHTA and CDR2 FQGNSA. CDR3 nucleotides: TGTGCCAGCAGCCCACGGGGGGGACAGGGGTACAATGAGCAGTTCTTC. This translates into CASSPRGGQGYNEQFF. Complete variable domain (other parts from reference TRBV7-2 and TRBJ2-1): GAGVSQSPSNKVTEKGKDVELRCDPISGHTALYWYRQSLGQGLEFLIYFQGNSAPDKSGLPSDRFSAERTGGSVSTLTIQRTQQEDSAVYLCASSPRGGQGYNEQFFGPGTRLTVL.

The table lists this clonotype with many counts. The chain recombines TRBV18 with TRBJ2-1; 11 positions match TRBD2. Trimming removed 3 bases from V and 7 bases from J; junction bases left unmatched: 8. The CDR3 has 16 amino acids. Germline-derived CDR1 and CDR2 are KGHSH and LQKENI. The CDR3 DNA is TGTGCCAGCTCACCGCCACTAGCGGGAGTTCGGAATGAGCAGTTCTTC. Amino acids: CASSPPLAGVRNEQFF.

Many counts were recorded for this clonotype. This CDR3 is CASSADRRDTEAFF. The DNA for the CDR3 is TGTGCCAGCAGCGCGGACAGGAGGGACACTGAAGCTTTCTTT. This chain links TRBV7-8 with TRBJ1-1; 7 positions match TRBD1. Losses at the gene ends were 5 bases for V and 3 bases for J; bases not matched to a gene: 6. Germline V gene lookup returns CDR1 SGHVS and CDR2 FQNEAQ. This CDR3 is 14 amino acids long. The complete variable domain, with remaining parts taken from reference TRBV7-8 and TRBJ1-1, reads GAGVSQSPRYKVAKRGQDVALRCDPISGHVSLFWYQQALGQGPEFLTYFQNEAQLDKSGLPSDRFFAERPEGSVSTLKIQRTQQEDSAVYLCASSADRRDTEAFFGQGTRLTVV.

This clonotype was recorded many times. The chain couples TRBV7-2 to TRBJ2-7, with D uncertain. CDR3 length: 14 amino acids. Germline assignment: CDR1 SGHTA and CDR2 FQGNSA. V gave up 3 bases and J gave up 3 bases, with 12 bases separating them. The CDR3, as DNA: TGTGCCAGCAGCTTTGTGGAGAACGGCTACGAGCAGTACTTC. This codes for CASSFVENGYEQYF.

This clonotype was counted between two and nine times. V usage is TRBV5-6 and J usage is TRBJ2-2; 8 bases line up with TRBD2. The CDR3 covers 16 residues. Germline V CDR1 and CDR2: SGHDT, YYEEEE. The ends lost 2 bases at V and 3 bases at J; junction bases unmatched: 6. CDR3: CASSFWSGGDTGELFF. Here the CDR3 DNA reads TGTGCCAGCAGCTTTTGGTCCGGGGGGGACACCGGGGAGCTGTTTTTT.

There are a few counts of this clonotype. The chain links TRBV12-3 or TRBV12-4 to TRBJ2-5; TRBD1 agrees at 7 bases. This CDR3 region has 14 residues. Unmatched junction bases numbered 10, after V lost 6 bases and J lost 6 bases. The CDR3 here is CASRATGASKTQYF. The CDR3 DNA is TGTGCCAGCAGAGCTACAGGGGCTTCAAAGACCCAGTACTTC.

In this sample, this clonotype turned up a few times. The chain employs TRBV6-1 and TRBJ2-3; D tentatively reads TRBD1 or TRBD2 (6 bases each). The CDR3 is 14 residues long. Trimming shortened V by 5 bases and J by 5 bases, and 14 bases separated the two germline ends. Germline V CDR1 and CDR2: MNHNS, SASEGT. The CDR3 reads CASSRGVLGDTQYF. The CDR3 DNA is TGTGCCAGCAGTAGGGGGGTTTTGGGAGATACGCAGTATTTT.

The chain uses TRBV7-9 and TRBJ2-7, with D possibly TRBD2 on 6 matching bases. Germline V gene sequence: CDR1 SEHNR, CDR2 FQNEAQ (reference sequence). V was cut by 4 bases and J by 1 base, with 8 bases left in between. The CDR3 covers 13 residues. CDR3 nucleotides: TGTGCCAGCAGCTCTAGCGCATCCTACGAGCAGTACTTC. Translating gives CASSSSASYEQYF.

The chain recombines TRBV12-3 or TRBV12-4 with TRBJ1-5; D call uncertain. Trimming pared 0 bases from V and 3 bases from J, leaving 6 bases between. The length of the CDR3 is 14 residues. This CDR3 reads CASSLAEDNQPQHF. CDR3 sequence (DNA): TGTGCCAGCAGTTTAGCGGAGGACAATCAGCCCCAGCATTTT.

V usage is TRBV19 and J usage is TRBJ2-7; 7 bases are shared with TRBD2. This CDR3 is built from 13 residues. V shed 4 bases, J shed 5 bases, and the junction held 5 bases outside the gene matches. Germline values: CDR1 LNHDA, CDR2 SQIVND (reference sequence). The chain's CDR3 is CASSSGRPHEQYF. The CDR3 region has the DNA TGTGCCAGTAGTAGCGGGAGACCCCACGAGCAGTACTTC. Using reference TRBV19 and TRBJ2-7 for the parts outside the CDR3, the full variable domain is DGGITQSPKYLFRKEGQNVTLSCEQNLNHDAMYWYRQDPGQGLRLIYYSQIVNDFQKGDIAEGYSVSREKKESFPLTVTSAQKNPTAFYLCASSSGRPHEQYFGPGTRLTVT.

The chain uses TRBV28 and TRBJ2-7; TRBD1 aligns across 8 bases. This CDR3 has 13 residues. The germline V gene has CDR1 MDHEN and CDR2 SYDVKM. V lost 7 bases to trimming and J lost 5 bases; unmatched junction nucleotides: 7. The CDR3 region is CASTTTGDHEQYF. The DNA for the CDR3 is TGTGCCAGCACGACGACAGGGGACCACGAGCAGTACTTC.

A note on this clonotype: A junction boundary mismatches the germline segment, possibly from a read error. The rearrangement links TRBV5-1 to TRBJ1-1; D is unclear. The CDR3 covers 13 residues. Germline V gene data show CDR1 as SGHRS and CDR2 as YFSETQ. CDR3 nucleotides: TGCGTCAGCAGCTTTGACCCAAAGACTGAAGCTTTCTTT. It is translated as CVSSFDPKTEAFF.

A note on this clonotype: Since a much larger clone is just one base distant, this may be a read error. The V and J genes are TRBV6-2 or TRBV6-3 and TRBJ2-5; D is uncertain. V was cut by 10 bases and J by 1 base, with 19 bases left in between. CDR3 size: 15 residues. Germline values: CDR1 MNHEY, CDR2 SVGEGT. The CDR3 loop reads CATYVEPWGQETQYF. The CDR3 DNA is TGTGCCACGTATGTTGAACCGTGGGGCCAAGAGACCCAGTACTTC.

With regard to this clonotype: A much larger clone lies a single base off, so this may be a read error. J is TRBJ2-1 and V is TRBV6-1; possible D gene TRBD1, 6 bases. Germline CDR1 reads MNHNS; CDR2 reads SASEGT. V shed 6 bases and J shed 10 bases, with 19 bases lying between them. The CDR3 length is 14 residues. CDR3 DNA sequence: TGTGCCAGCAGCTTGGGACAATCTATAGGCGAGCAGTTCTTC. Translated, it gives CASSLGQSIGEQFF.

This clonotype appeared many times. This rearrangement joins TRBV18 to TRBJ2-7; TRBD1 might be the D (6 bases). The CDR3 contains 14 residues. The germline V gene encodes CDR1 KGHSH and CDR2 LQKENI. Trimming cost V 6 bases and J 1 base, with 13 bases left between them. This chain's CDR3 is CASSRDTDSYEQYF. CDR3 bases: TGTGCCAGCTCCCGGGACACCGATTCCTACGAGCAGTACTTC.